A selection of T cell receptor beta chains follows, all from one sample in a study of response to subunit inactivated influenza vaccine. Via MiXCR, TCRdb re-called the RT-PCR reads, giving one row per CDR3 protein. The sample contains about 480,000 distinct CDR3 sequences, about 25% of which appear only once. Specimen: CD4+ T cells sorted from PBMCs, collected approximately 5 days after vaccination. The receptors were sampled from a man between 50 and 59 years old who received an inactivated influenza vaccine. Both conserved end residues are part of each CDR3. A D gene is named only where the DNA matches it firmly. Part of the rows lack a size; the others show once, few, many or a class for expanded clones.

D gene	J gene	clone size	V gene	CDR3 DNA	CDR3 protein
TRBD1	TRBJ2-7	many	TRBV27	TGTGCCAGCAGCCGGGACAGGGTCTACGAGCAGTACTTC	CASSRDRVYEQYF
NA	TRBJ1-5	once	TRBV5-6	TGTGCCAGCAGCTTGCAGGGGAAGCCAGTTTTTTGGGAGCCCCAGCATTTT	CASSLQGKPVFWEPQHF
NA	TRBJ2-4	NA	TRBV18	TGTGCCAGCTCACCAAATCTGGGTACCCTAGCCAAAAACATTCAGTACTTC	CASSPNLGTLAKNIQYF
TRBD1	TRBJ2-7	few	TRBV29-1	TGCAGCGTTACCGACAGGGGGGCTCCCTACGAGCAGTACTTC	CSVTDRGAPYEQYF
TRBD2	TRBJ2-3	NA	TRBV27	TGTGCCAGCTCTTTGTTGGGAGCGGGGGGCACAGATACGCAGTATTTT	CASSLLGAGGTDTQYF
NA	TRBJ2-7	NA	TRBV7-2	TGTGCCAGCAGCTTCAATTTCGGGCCCTACGAGCAGTACTTC	CASSFNFGPYEQYF
TRBD1	TRBJ1-2	few	TRBV5-1	TGCGCCAGCAGCTCCCGACAGGGATCTAACTATGGCTACACCTTC	CASSSRQGSNYGYTF
TRBD2	TRBJ2-3	once	TRBV30	TGTGCCTGGAGTGTACGGGAGGGCACAGATACGCAGTATTTT	CAWSVREGTDTQYF
NA	TRBJ1-1	NA	TRBV10-3	TGTGCCATCAGTGACGGGCAGCGATACATGAACACTGAAGCTTTCTTT	CAISDGQRYMNTEAFF
NA	TRBJ1-4	NA	TRBV13	TGTGCCAGCAGCTCCCCCACAGCTAATGAAAAACTGTTTTTT	CASSSPTANEKLFF
TRBD2	TRBJ2-7	NA	TRBV11-2	TGTGCCAGCAGTAGGGGACTAGCGGGAGGAAGTCACTACTACGAGCAGTACTTC	CASSRGLAGGSHYYEQYF
NA	TRBJ1-6	NA	TRBV5-1	TGCGCCAGCAGCTTGGCCGGGGCTACTTATTCACCCCTCCACTTT	CASSLAGATYSPLHF
NA	TRBJ2-1	once	TRBV2	TGTGCCAGCAGCGAAGAGGGGGGGACAGATCGATTCTTC	CASSEEGGTDRFF
NA	TRBJ2-3	NA	TRBV6-4	TGTGCCAGCAGTGACAACTCGGGGGTTGCTGGAACAGATACGCAGTATTTT	CASSDNSGVAGTDTQYF
NA	TRBJ2-1	few	TRBV5-1	TGCGCCAGCAGCCTAGAGACAGGCCTCGGTGAGCAGTTCTTC	CASSLETGLGEQFF
TRBD1	TRBJ2-5	NA	TRBV19	TGTGCCAGTCAAGAGACAGGGGGCGCGGAGACCCAGTACTTC	CASQETGGAETQYF
NA	TRBJ1-4	NA	TRBV29-1	TGCAGCGTTGGAGGGCGGTCTAATGAAAAACTGTTTTTT	CSVGGRSNEKLFF
NA	TRBJ2-2	few	TRBV10-3	TGTGCCATCAGTGAGACCCCAACTACCGGGGAGCTGTTTTTT	CAISETPTTGELFF
TRBD1	TRBJ1-4	many	TRBV29-1	TGCAGCGTCGGACAGGGCGCGACTAATGAAAAACTGTTTTTT	CSVGQGATNEKLFF
TRBD2	TRBJ2-4	NA	TRBV5-4	TGTGCCAGCAGCCCTAGCGGACTAGCCAAAAACATTCAGTACTTC	CASSPSGLAKNIQYF
TRBD2	TRBJ2-5	few	TRBV3-1	TGTGCCAGCAGCCAAGATCTCACTAGCGCACAGACCCAGTACTTC	CASSQDLTSAQTQYF
TRBD2	TRBJ2-7	once	TRBV19	TGTGCCAGTAGTCTCTCTGCGGGGGGCGCAAATCCGTACGAGCAGTACTTC	CASSLSAGGANPYEQYF
TRBD1	TRBJ2-3	few	TRBV5-6	TGTGCCAGCAGTGTCGTCGGGACAGCCCTCTTT	CASSVVGTALF
NA	TRBJ1-4	NA	TRBV9	TGTGCCAGCAGCACGCAGGGTTACGTTAATGAAAAACTGTTTTTT	CASSTQGYVNEKLFF
NA	TRBJ2-7	NA	TRBV27	TGTGCCAGCAGTCCGGGCGTGGGTGGCGAGCAGTACTTC	CASSPGVGGEQYF
NA	TRBJ2-3	NA	TRBV6-2/TRBV6-3	TGTGCCAGCGCCGTGGCAGATACGCAGTATTTT	CASAVADTQYF
TRBD2	TRBJ2-3	few	TRBV24-1	TGTGCCACCGGAGCGGGGGGCACAGATACGCAGTATTTT	CATGAGGTDTQYF
NA	TRBJ2-7	NA	TRBV6-6	TGTGCCAGCAGCACACAGGGTGTCGAGCAGTACTTC	CASSTQGVEQYF
NA	TRBJ2-6	few	TRBV5-6	TGTGCCAGCAGCACAGGGTTAGGGGCCAACGTCCTGACTTTC	CASSTGLGANVLTF
NA	TRBJ2-5	NA	TRBV6-2/TRBV6-3	TGTGCCAGCAGTTATAGTTTCGGGCAGGGTATAGAGACCCAGTACTTC	CASSYSFGQGIETQYF
NA	TRBJ2-7	NA	TRBV10-3	TGTGCCATCAGGGAGGGGCGCGGTTACGAGCAGTACTTC	CAIREGRGYEQYF
NA	TRBJ2-3	few	TRBV4-1	TGCGCCAGCAACCAACTTAGCGGAACGCAGTATTTT	CASNQLSGTQYF
NA	TRBJ1-2	few	TRBV20-1	TGCAGTGCTAGAGAGGGGGGCTATGGCTACACCTTC	CSAREGGYGYTF
NA	TRBJ2-6	NA	TRBV10-3	TGTGCCATCAGTGAGTCGGACTGGGGTGGGGCCAACGTCCTGACTTTC	CAISESDWGGANVLTF
NA	TRBJ1-5	NA	TRBV7-2	TGTGCCAGCAGCTTCTCCCCCAAGTTTCAGCCCCAGCATTTT	CASSFSPKFQPQHF
TRBD2	TRBJ2-7	NA	TRBV7-2	TGTGCCAGCAGCTTAGGGCGGGAGTATAGCGAGCAGTACTTC	CASSLGREYSEQYF
NA	TRBJ2-6	few	TRBV12-3/TRBV12-4	TGTGCCAGCCTGTCAGAATTCGGTACCTCTGGGGCCAACGTCCTGACTTTC	CASLSEFGTSGANVLTF
NA	TRBJ2-3	few	TRBV12-3/TRBV12-4	TGTGCCAGCAGTTTAGCCGAGGTTGGCCGTATAGATACGCAGTATTTT	CASSLAEVGRIDTQYF
NA	TRBJ1-1	few	TRBV9	TGTGCCAGCAGCGCGGGACTGATGAACACTGAAGCTTTCTTT	CASSAGLMNTEAFF
TRBD2	TRBJ2-2	many	TRBV5-1	TGCGCCAGCAGCCCGGGGGGGCCTACAACCGGGGAGCTGTTTTTT	CASSPGGPTTGELFF
TRBD1	TRBJ2-4	NA	TRBV6-2/TRBV6-3	TGTGCCAGCAGTTACACAGGGGGAAACATTCAGTACTTC	CASSYTGGNIQYF
NA	TRBJ1-5	few	TRBV6-2/TRBV6-3	TGTGCCAGCAGCCAATGGGGCAGGGTCTATCAGCCCCAGCATTTT	CASSQWGRVYQPQHF
NA	TRBJ2-2	NA	TRBV20-1	TGCAGTGCTAGAGGGACAATTGAATTGGGGGAGCTGTTTTTT	CSARGTIELGELFF
NA	TRBJ2-2	few	TRBV19	TGTGCCAGTACCGTGAGCGGGTTAAGCGGGGAGCTGTTTTTT	CASTVSGLSGELFF
NA	TRBJ2-7	many	TRBV28	TGTGCCAGCAGTTTATCCGGTTTGTCAGCCCCTCAGGGGTACGAGCAGTACTTC	CASSLSGLSAPQGYEQYF
TRBD2	TRBJ2-1	NA	TRBV20-1	TGCAGTGCTAGAGATAACCCTAGCGGCTCCTACAATGAGCAGTTCTTC	CSARDNPSGSYNEQFF
NA	TRBJ1-5	once	TRBV4-1	TGCGCCAGCAGCCAAGAAGCGAAGTCCGGTATCTATTTT	CASSQEAKSGIYF
NA	TRBJ2-1	NA	TRBV11-2	TGTGCCAGCAGCTATATGATCGCGACTATCGATGAGCAGTTCTTC	CASSYMIATIDEQFF
NA	TRBJ2-2	NA	TRBV2	TGTGCCAGCTCCCCTTTTAGGGACACCGGGGAGCTGTTTTTT	CASSPFRDTGELFF
NA	TRBJ1-6	NA	TRBV18	TGTGCCAGCTCACCATCCGAAACAAATTCACCCCTCCACTTT	CASSPSETNSPLHF
NA	TRBJ2-1	NA	TRBV4-1	TGTGCCAGCGGCCCTTGGGCCAACAGTGAGCAGTTCTTC	CASGPWANSEQFF